This is a list of T cell receptor beta chains from one sample in a study of blood T cell repertoires in COVID-19. TCRdb's copy holds only in-frame clones and misses some; the assay was immunoSEQ multiplex PCR. Of roughly 290,000 clones in the sample, around 90% were seen once. The sequenced sample was peripheral blood. Receptor source: a woman aged 25 to 39 with COVID-19, enrolled during active disease. The conserved cysteine and the conserved F or W are not part of the CDR3 here. D genes are given only for firm matches.

D: -
V: TRBV19
J: TRBJ1-5
CDR3: ASSKQRSNQPQH

D: TRBD1
V: TRBV7-9
J: TRBJ2-7
CDR3: ASSQSVGTGLSYEQY

D: TRBD2
V: TRBV30
J: TRBJ2-2
CDR3: AWSAGLAGRELF

D: -
V: TRBV5-1
J: TRBJ2-7
CDR3: ASSLLPRTYEQY

D: -
V: TRBV19
J: TRBJ2-1
CDR3: ASNRAGYNEQF

D: -
V: TRBV4-3
J: TRBJ1-1
CDR3: ASSPSRRLNTEAF

D: -
V: TRBV29-1
J: TRBJ2-1
CDR3: SARTGLSYNEQF

D: -
V: TRBV9
J: TRBJ1-2
CDR3: ASSVESAGRYGYT

D: TRBD1
V: TRBV9
J: TRBJ2-2
CDR3: ASSVDERQGAPAPELF

D: -
V: TRBV6-5
J: TRBJ1-3
CDR3: AGRRTLSGNTIY

D: -
V: TRBV3-1/TRBV3-2
J: TRBJ2-5
CDR3: ASSQGSGGWETQY

D: -
V: TRBV11-2
J: TRBJ1-2
CDR3: ASSLGGPQNT

D: -
V: TRBV4-3
J: TRBJ1-3
CDR3: ASSQDTGTGNTIY

D: -
V: TRBV4-1
J: TRBJ1-6
CDR3: ASSQARGGFNSPLH

D: -
V: TRBV7-9
J: TRBJ2-7
CDR3: ASSLLGGVPYEQY